The entry that follows covers one T cell receptor beta chain sequence. Its antigen is still unknown. Generated by immunoSEQ multiplex PCR, the TCRdb table keeps only in-frame clones and is missing some. The repertoire holds approximately 200,000 clones, with roughly nine tenths as singletons. The entry originates in a study of T cell responses to AZD1222 COVID-19 vaccine. Broader study findings: An increase in Spike-specific TCR breadth and depth was observed after two AZD1222 doses. Unmutated variant regions reportedly attract nearly half of all spike-specific TCRs. Only 5 or 6 people who got AZD1222 tested seropositive at baseline.

The V gene's germline CDR1 is MDHEN and CDR2 SYDVKM. Trimming cost V 8 bases and J 8 bases, with 18 bases left between them. This CDR3 comprises 14 residues. This clonotype was obtained from an adult who received the AZD1222 COVID-19 vaccine. J is TRBJ1-4 and V is TRBV28; possibly TRBD1 for D (5 bases). The input for sequencing was peripheral blood, taken 28 days after the second AZD1222 dose. CDR3 in amino acids: CASLLRGIGEKLFF. CDR3 DNA: TGTGCCAGCCTACTTCGGGGGATTGGAGAAAAACTGTTTTTT.